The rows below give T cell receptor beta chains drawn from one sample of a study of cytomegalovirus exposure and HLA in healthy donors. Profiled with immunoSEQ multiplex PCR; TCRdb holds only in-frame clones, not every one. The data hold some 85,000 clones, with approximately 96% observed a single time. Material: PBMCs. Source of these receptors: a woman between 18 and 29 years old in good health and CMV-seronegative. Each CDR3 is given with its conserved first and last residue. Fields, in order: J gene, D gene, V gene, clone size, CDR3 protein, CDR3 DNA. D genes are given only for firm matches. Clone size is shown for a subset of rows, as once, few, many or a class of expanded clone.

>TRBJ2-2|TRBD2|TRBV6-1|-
CASSDELAVTGELFF
TGTGCCAGCAGTGATGAACTAGCGGTCACCGGGGAGCTGTTTTTT
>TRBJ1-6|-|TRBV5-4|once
CASRRMYAPEGNSPLHF
TGTGCCAGCAGGCGGATGTACGCCCCGGAGGGGAATTCACCCCTCCACTTT
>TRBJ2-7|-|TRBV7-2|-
CASSSYSYEQYF
TGTGCCAGCAGCTCCTACTCCTACGAGCAGTACTTC
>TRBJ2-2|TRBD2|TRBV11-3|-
CASSPPLSGSPLGELFF
TGTGCCAGCAGCCCGCCTCTTAGCGGGAGCCCTTTGGGGGAGCTGTTTTTT
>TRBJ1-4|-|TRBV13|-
CASTVRIGLEPNEKLFF
TGTGCCAGCACCGTAAGGATCGGGTTAGAGCCTAATGAAAAACTGTTTTTT
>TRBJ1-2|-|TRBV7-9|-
CASSRLPIGLLSDYGYTF
TGTGCCAGCAGCCGACTCCCAATAGGCCTATTATCTGACTATGGCTACACCTTC
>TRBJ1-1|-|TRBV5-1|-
CASSLEASEAFF
TGCGCCAGCAGCTTGGAAGCTTCCGAAGCTTTCTTT
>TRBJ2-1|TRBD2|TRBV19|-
CASSTQLLAGVWDNEQFF
TGTGCCAGTAGTACCCAACTTCTAGCGGGAGTTTGGGACAATGAGCAGTTCTTC
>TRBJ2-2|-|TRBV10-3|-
CAISDPRVWGELFF
TGTGCCATCAGTGACCCCAGGGTCTGGGGGGAGCTGTTTTTT
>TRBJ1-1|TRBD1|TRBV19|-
CASSTPGQGTWNTEAFF
TGTGCCAGTAGTACCCCGGGACAGGGGACGTGGAACACTGAAGCTTTCTTT
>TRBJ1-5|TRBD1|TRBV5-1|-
CASSPGTGYGQPQHF
TGCGCCAGCAGCCCGGGGACAGGGTATGGGCAGCCCCAGCATTTT
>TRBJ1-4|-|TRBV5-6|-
CASSLGGGTANEKLFF
TGTGCCAGCAGCCTGGGCGGGGGCACGGCTAATGAAAAACTGTTTTTT
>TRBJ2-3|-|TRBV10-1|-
CASSAQGGDTQYF
TGCGCCAGCAGTGCGCAGGGCGGAGATACGCAGTATTTT
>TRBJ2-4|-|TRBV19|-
CATKERQTAKNIQYF
TGTGCCACCAAGGAGCGACAGACGGCCAAAAACATTCAGTACTTC
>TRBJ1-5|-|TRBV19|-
CASTDISGSNQPQHF
TGTGCCAGTACGGACATTTCGGGTAGCAATCAGCCCCAGCATTTT
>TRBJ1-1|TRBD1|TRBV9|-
CASSGWTGMNTEAFF
TGTGCCAGCAGCGGCTGGACAGGAATGAACACTGAAGCTTTCTTT
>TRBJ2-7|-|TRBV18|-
CASSPPSPYEQYF
TGTGCCAGCTCACCGCCTAGCCCCTACGAGCAGTACTTC
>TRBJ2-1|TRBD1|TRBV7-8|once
CASSLAVEEEGATDEQFF
TGTGCCAGCAGCTTAGCGGTAGAGGAAGAGGGGGCGACGGATGAGCAGTTCTTC
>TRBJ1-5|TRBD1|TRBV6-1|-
CASSEGTGGVQPQHF
TGTGCCAGCAGTGAAGGAACAGGGGGCGTTCAGCCCCAGCATTTT
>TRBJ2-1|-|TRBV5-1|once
CASSRADGHEQFF
TGCGCCAGCAGCAGAGCGGACGGCCATGAGCAGTTCTTC
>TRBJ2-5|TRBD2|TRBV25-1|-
CASRPGLAIQETQYF
TGTGCCAGCAGGCCGGGACTAGCGATTCAAGAGACCCAGTACTTC
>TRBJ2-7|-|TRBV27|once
CASSLVVGVHEQYF
TGTGCCAGCAGTTTGGTGGTCGGGGTCCACGAGCAGTACTTC
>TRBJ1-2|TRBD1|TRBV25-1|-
CANQGQGRYGYTF
TGTGCCAACCAGGGACAGGGAAGGTATGGCTACACCTTC
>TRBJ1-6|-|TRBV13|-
CASSPTPTISSPLHF
TGTGCCAGCAGCCCCACCCCCACCATTAGTTCACCCCTCCACTTT
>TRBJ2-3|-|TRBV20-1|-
CSAPRADTQYF
TGCAGTGCTCCGAGGGCAGATACGCAGTATTTT
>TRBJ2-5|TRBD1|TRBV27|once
CASSFNRGLETQYF
TGTGCCAGCAGTTTTAACAGGGGTTTGGAGACCCAGTACTTC
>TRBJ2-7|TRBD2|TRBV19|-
CASSIGTSHEQYF
TGTGCCAGTAGTATAGGGACTAGTCACGAGCAGTACTTC
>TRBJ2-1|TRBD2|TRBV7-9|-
CASSLDGASGRNEQFF
TGTGCCAGCAGCTTAGATGGGGCTAGCGGGAGGAATGAGCAGTTCTTC
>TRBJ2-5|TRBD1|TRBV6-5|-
CASSYSTGDQETQYF
TGTGCCAGCAGTTACTCGACAGGGGACCAAGAGACCCAGTACTTC
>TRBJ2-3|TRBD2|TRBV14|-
CASSPGLARILTDTQYF
TGTGCCAGCAGTCCGGGACTAGCGCGAATACTCACAGATACGCAGTATTTT
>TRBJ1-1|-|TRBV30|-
CAWSPELNTEAFF
TGTGCCTGGAGTCCAGAACTGAACACTGAAGCTTTCTTT
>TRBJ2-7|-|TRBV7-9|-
CASSLATGTHEQYF
TGTGCCAGCAGCTTAGCTACAGGGACCCACGAGCAGTACTTC
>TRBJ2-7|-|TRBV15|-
CATSRGGDAYEQYF
TGTGCCACCAGCAGAGGGGGAGATGCCTACGAGCAGTACTTC
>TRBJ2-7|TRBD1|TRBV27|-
CASSLSGQAAIFYEQYF
TGTGCCAGCAGTTTATCAGGACAGGCGGCGATCTTCTACGAGCAGTACTTC
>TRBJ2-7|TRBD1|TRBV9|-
CASSETGEWQYEQYF
TGTGCCAGCAGCGAGACAGGGGAATGGCAATACGAGCAGTACTTC
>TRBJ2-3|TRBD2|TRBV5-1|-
CASSVQRGGDTQYF
TGCGCCAGCAGCGTGCAGCGGGGCGGGGATACGCAGTATTTT
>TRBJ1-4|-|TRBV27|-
CASSLQGRPGEKLFF
TGTGCCAGCAGTTTACAAGGCAGGCCCGGTGAAAAACTGTTTTTT
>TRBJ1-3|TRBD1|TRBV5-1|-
CASSLGQGNGNTIYF
TGCGCCAGCAGCTTGGGACAGGGGAATGGAAACACCATATATTTT
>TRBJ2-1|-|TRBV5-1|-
CASSLGAYNEQFF
TGCGCCAGCAGCTTGGGAGCCTACAATGAGCAGTTCTTC
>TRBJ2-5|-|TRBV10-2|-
CASSVILQETQYF
TGCGCCAGCAGTGTAATTCTCCAAGAGACCCAGTACTTC